The clone carrying this TCR beta chain was seen a handful of times. The data derive from a study of T-cell memory formation after mild COVID-19. There are 15 residues in the CDR3. Germline V gene data show CDR1 as SGHTA and CDR2 as FQGNSA. Trimming pared 4 bases from V and 1 base from J, leaving 13 bases between. Via MiXCR, TCRdb re-called the 5' RACE reads, giving one row per CDR3 protein. The sample includes around 370,000 distinct CDR3 sequences, around a fifth of them seen just once. The sample was PBMCs or a T cell subset sorted from them (not recorded which). J is TRBJ1-1 and V is TRBV7-2, with unresolved D. This clonotype was obtained from an adult woman who had mild COVID-19 (a few samples of this study predate the infection). Cell type and time point are not known. In nucleotides, the CDR3 is TGTGCCAGCAGCTCCCGACCGAACGGGAACACTGAAGCTTTCTTT. It specifies CASSSRPNGNTEAFF. Supplemented by reference TRBV7-2 and TRBJ1-1, the full variable domain reads GAGVSQSPSNKVTEKGKDVELRCDPISGHTALYWYRQSLGQGLEFLIYFQGNSAPDKSGLPSDRFSAERTGGSVSTLTIQRTQQEDSAVYLCASSSRPNGNTEAFFGQGTRLTVV.